This TCR beta chain was captured in a study of cytomegalovirus exposure and HLA in healthy donors. As concerns this clone: What it binds is unknown.

The primer mix had 60 Vbeta and 13 Jbeta primers. Method: immunoSEQ multiplex PCR; TCRdb's copy keeps in-frame clones and lacks some. The repertoire holds approximately 150,000 clones, with approximately 80% as singletons. Findings of the study overall: Specific recognition of CMV antigens was confirmed in vitro for a few chains (all CMV-associated). As a later analysis revealed, most CMV-associated TCR beta chains appeared HLA-restricted. A later analysis showed that HLA-associated TCR beta chains had undergone more clonal expansion than equally common others.

Germline CDR1 MDHEN, CDR2 SYDVKM. V lost 5 bases to trimming and J lost 6 bases; unmatched junction nucleotides: 14. The CDR3 sequence is 17 residues long. This TCR derives from a man aged 25-45 years in good health and CMV-seropositive. The V call is TRBV28, the J call TRBJ2-7; TRBD1 matches at 12 bases. Sample: PBMCs. The CDR3 region has the DNA TGTGCCAGCAGTGGGAGGGGACAGGGGGCGCATGTTTCCGAGCAGTACTTC. Translation gives CASSGRGQGAHVSEQYF.